This T cell receptor (beta chain) was identified in a study of blood T cell repertoires in COVID-19. Clones were sequenced by immunoSEQ multiplex PCR, and TCRdb holds only the in-frame ones, with some missing. This sample has around 300,000 clones, with approximately 83% found just once. This clone was recorded only once. The germline V gene has CDR1 SQVTM and CDR2 ANQGSEA. The CDR3 is 14 residues long. V was cut by 4 bases and J by 6 bases, with 19 bases left in between. The chain links TRBV29-1 to TRBJ2-7; TRBD1 might be the D (7 bases). The clonotype was recovered from a human donor in a cohort sampled during active COVID-19. Sequenced: peripheral blood. CDR3 in DNA: TGCAGCGTTGTAGGCGGGACAGATTTCCGCGAGCAGTACTTC. This sequence encodes CSVVGGTDFREQYF.